The 26 T cell receptor beta chains below come from one sample, sequenced in a study of blood T cell repertoires in COVID-19. This table comes from immunoSEQ multiplex PCR, and its TCRdb copy is limited to in-frame clones, with some not included. The data show roughly 160,000 clones, around nine tenths seen once. The sample comprised peripheral blood. The receptors derive from a middle-aged man with acute or convalescent COVID-19.

Here the CDR3 DNA reads TGTGCCAGCTACCCGGGATCCTCTGGAAACACCATATATTTT. Residues: CASYPGSSGNTIYF. The chain uses TRBV2 and TRBJ1-3; the D is unclear. This CDR3 is built from 14 residues. The V end was cut by 8 bases, the J end by 0 bases, with 11 bases between. Germline assignment: CDR1 SNHLY and CDR2 FYNNEI.

The chain has TRBV5-8 and TRBJ2-3; TRBD2 aligns across 8 bases. V shed 3 bases and J 7 bases; nucleotides not matched to a gene: 10. Looked up from germline, CDR1 is SGHTS and CDR2 is YDEGEE. This CDR3 has 15 residues. As DNA, the CDR3 is TGTGCCAGCAGCTCACCGGGACTAGTGCCCTATACGCAGTATTTT. As protein: CASSSPGLVPYTQYF.

As DNA, the CDR3 is TGTGCCAGCAGCGCCTTACAGGGGGACAGACCCCTCCACTTT. Encoded protein: CASSALQGDRPLHF. This chain connects TRBV9 to TRBJ1-6; 8 bases map to TRBD1. The CDR3 contains 14 residues. CDR1 is SGDLS and CDR2 is YYNGEE in the germline V gene. V dropped 3 bases and J dropped 12; count of bases not matched to a gene: 8.

The rearrangement links TRBV6-2 or TRBV6-3 to TRBJ2-7, with D unclear. Germline lookup yields CDR1 MNHEY and CDR2 SVGEGT. The germline V and J ends were trimmed by 2 bases and 0 bases, with 8 bases remaining between them. The CDR3 covers 14 residues. CDR3 nucleotide sequence: TGTGCCAGCAGTTACGAACGGAGCTCCTACGAGCAGTACGTC. It is translated as CASSYERSSYEQYV.

The chain combines TRBV27 with TRBJ1-1; D unclear. V lost 5 bases, J lost 1 base, and 8 bases lay in between. The CDR3 is made up of 13 amino acids. CDR1 is MNHEY, CDR2 SMNVEV, per germline (reference sequence). The CDR3 coding sequence is TGTGCCAGCAGTCCACTCGCGAACACTGAAGCTTTCTTT. Its protein is CASSPLANTEAFF.

J is TRBJ2-1 and V is TRBV3-1 (or the pseudogene TRBV3-2), with D perhaps TRBD2 (5 bases). V dropped 1 base and J dropped 7 bases, with 8 bases sitting between them. CDR3 length: 13 residues. The germline CDR1 and CDR2 sequences are LGHDT and YNNKEL (reference sequence). In nucleotides, the CDR3 is TGTGCCAGCAGCCAAGCGACGGGGAATGAGCAGTTCTTC. Translation: CASSQATGNEQFF.

The rearrangement uses TRBV6-5 and TRBJ2-7, with 10 nucleotides matching TRBD2. This CDR3 is built from 15 residues. The germline V gene has CDR1 MNHEY and CDR2 SVGAGI. V lost 5 bases to trimming and J lost 0 bases; unmatched junction nucleotides: 4. CDR3 protein: CASSPWTSGSYEQYF. Written as DNA, the CDR3 is TGTGCCAGCAGTCCCTGGACTAGCGGCTCCTACGAGCAGTACTTC.

This chain connects TRBV5-8 to TRBJ1-4; tentative D call: TRBD1 (6 bases). This CDR3 is built from 15 residues. Per the germline V gene, CDR1 is SGHTS and CDR2 is YDEGEE. V was clipped by 3 bases and J by 6 bases, with 15 bases between them. In DNA form, the CDR3 reads TGTGCCAGCAGCTGGCCCCAGGGGCCCCATGAAAAACTGTTTTTT. Protein sequence: CASSWPQGPHEKLFF. Filled out from reference TRBV5-8 and TRBJ1-4, the complete variable domain reads EAGVTQSPTHLIKTRGQQATLRCSPISGHTSVYWYQQALGLGLQFLLWYDEGEERNRGNFPPRFSGRQFPNYSSELNVNALELEDSALYLCASSWPQGPHEKLFFGSGTQLSVL.

V usage is TRBV5-1 and J usage is TRBJ2-7; 11 positions agree with TRBD2. This CDR3 has 15 amino acids. The germline V gene encodes CDR1 SGHRS and CDR2 YFSETQ. The J segment lost 3 bases and the V segment lost 4 bases, leaving 6 bases of the junction unmatched. The CDR3 loop is CASSAGLAAYYEQYV. CDR3 coding DNA: TGCGCCAGCAGCGCGGGACTAGCGGCATACTACGAGCAGTACGTC.

The chain carries TRBV3-1 (or the pseudogene TRBV3-2) and TRBJ2-1; 8 bases align to TRBD2. Germline lookup yields CDR1 LGHDT and CDR2 YNNKEL (reference sequence). The CDR3 runs to 12 residues. J gave up 9 bases and V 6 bases, and 4 bases lay outside the gene matches. CDR3 loop: CASRGTRAEQFF. In nucleotides, the CDR3 is TGTGCCAGCAGGGGGACTAGGGCTGAGCAGTTCTTC.

The chain is built from TRBV10-3 and TRBJ2-6; 9 bases are shared with TRBD1. The V and J ends lost 6 bases and 1 base, in that order; junction bases with no gene match: 7. Germline assignment: CDR1 ENHRY and CDR2 SYGVKD. There are 17 residues in the CDR3. The CDR3 nucleotides read TGTGCCATCAGGGGACAGGGAATTGGTTCTGGGGCCAACGTCCTGACTTTC. It encodes CAIRGQGIGSGANVLTF.

The gene calls are TRBV7-3 and TRBJ1-2, with TRBD1 as a possible D gene (6 bases). Germline loops: CDR1 SGHTA, CDR2 FQGTGA. The CDR3 loop spans 13 amino acids. V shed 1 base and J shed 6 bases, with 9 bases lying between them. CDR3 sequence (DNA): TGTGCCAGCAGCTTAAACAGGGTTGATGGCTACACCTTC. It yields the protein CASSLNRVDGYTF.

The chain couples TRBV10-3 to TRBJ2-1; 11 bases agree with TRBD2. Germline loops: CDR1 ENHRY, CDR2 SYGVKD. Trimming at V came to 6 bases and at J to 7 bases, leaving 8 bases not matched to a gene. The CDR3 length is 15 residues. CDR3 amino acids: CAIRPTSGSTNEQFF. The CDR3 coding sequence is TGTGCCATCAGACCTACTAGCGGGAGTACGAATGAGCAGTTCTTC.

The CDR3 nucleotides read TGTGCCAGCAGTCAGGGGACATTTTTATACGAGCAGTACGTC. Translating gives CASSQGTFLYEQYV. The chain has TRBV28 and TRBJ2-7; tentative D call: TRBD1 (6 bases). This CDR3 region has 14 residues. Germline CDR1 reads MDHEN; CDR2 reads SYDVKM. V lost 5 bases to trimming and J lost 4 bases, with 15 bases between them.

The J gene is TRBJ2-6, the V gene TRBV9, with 7 bases fitting TRBD2. V was clipped by 5 bases and J by 3 bases; unmatched bases: 2. This CDR3 region has 14 residues. Germline CDR1 and CDR2: SGDLS and YYNGEE. Here the CDR3 reads CASSRGVGANVLTF. DNA of the CDR3: TGTGCCAGCAGTCGGGGGGTTGGGGCCAACGTCCTGACTTTC.

This rearrangement joins TRBV2 to TRBJ2-5; D may be TRBD2 (7 bases). Per germline, CDR1 SNHLY and CDR2 FYNNEI. CDR3 size: 15 residues. V was pared by 10 bases and J by 3 bases, with 21 bases between. CDR3 coding DNA: TGTGCCACCTGGGGGGCGGGAGTGGGGAAAGAGACCCAGTACTTC. The encoded protein is CATWGAGVGKETQYF.

CDR3 loop: CASSGRLATYNEQFF. The CDR3 nucleotides read TGTGCCAGCAGCGGAAGACTAGCGACGTACAATGAGCAGTTCTTC. V is TRBV11-2 and J is TRBJ2-1; TRBD2 matches at 8 bases. The CDR3 is made up of 15 amino acids. The V and J ends lost 5 bases and 4 bases, in that order; junction bases with no gene match: 7. CDR1 SGHAT and CDR2 FQNNGV come from the germline V gene. Filled out from reference TRBV11-2 and TRBJ2-1, the complete variable domain reads EAGVAQSPRYKIIEKRQSVAFWCNPISGHATLYWYQQILGQGPKLLIQFQNNGVVDDSQLPKDRFSAERLKGVDSTLKIQPAKLEDSAVYLCASSGRLATYNEQFFGPGTRLTVL.

The chain has TRBV5-1 and TRBJ2-7; 12 positions agree with TRBD2. Germline assignment: CDR1 SGHRS and CDR2 YFSETQ. The CDR3 runs 17 residues. V dropped 4 bases and J dropped 0; count of bases not matched to a gene: 8. In DNA, the CDR3 is TGCGCCAGCAGCGACGGGACTAGCGGGTTGACCTCCTACGAGCAGTACTTC. It is translated as CASSDGTSGLTSYEQYF.

The gene calls are TRBV9 and TRBJ2-5, with D perhaps TRBD1 (6 bases). Germline CDR1 is SGDLS and CDR2 is YYNGEE. The V and J ends lost 0 bases and 5 bases respectively, with 14 bases between them. This CDR3 has 15 residues. This CDR3 is CASSVVGQSGETQYF. CDR3 bases: TGTGCCAGCAGCGTAGTCGGACAGTCCGGGGAGACCCAGTACTTC.

This chain connects TRBV9 to TRBJ1-6; D is undetermined. The germline gives CDR1 SGDLS, CDR2 YYNGEE. Trimming pared 3 bases from V and 7 bases from J, leaving 14 bases between. There are 15 residues in the CDR3. In nucleotides, the CDR3 is TGTGCCAGCAGCGGGTGGGCCGACCGAAATTCACCCCTCCACTTT. It codes for CASSGWADRNSPLHF.

The gene calls are TRBV19 and TRBJ1-5; the match to TRBD1 covers 12 bases. CDR1 and CDR2 (germline): LNHDA, SQIVND (reference sequence). V dropped 4 bases and J dropped 0; count of bases not matched to a gene: 7. The CDR3 totals 18 residues. The CDR3 reads CASSSGTGGLYSNQPQHF. The CDR3 region has the DNA TGTGCCAGTAGTAGCGGGACAGGGGGCCTTTATAGCAATCAGCCCCAGCATTTT. The full variable domain, in which reference TRBV19 and TRBJ1-5 provide the parts outside the CDR3, is DGGITQSPKYLFRKEGQNVTLSCEQNLNHDAMYWYRQDPGQGLRLIYYSQIVNDFQKGDIAEGYSVSREKKESFPLTVTSAQKNPTAFYLCASSSGTGGLYSNQPQHFGDGTRLSIL.

The chain combines TRBV5-4 with TRBJ1-2; TRBD1 might be the D (6 bases). Germline values: CDR1 SGHNT, CDR2 YYREEE (reference sequence). Trimming removed 3 bases at V and 4 bases at J, with 10 bases between. The CDR3 spans 13 residues. This CDR3 is CASSWDNIYGYTF. In nucleotides, the CDR3 is TGTGCCAGCAGCTGGGACAATATCTATGGCTACACCTTC.

J is TRBJ2-1 and V is TRBV9, with D possibly TRBD2 on 6 matching bases. The CDR3 has 17 residues. V lost 2 bases and J lost 0, with 15 bases in between. The germline V gene encodes CDR1 SGDLS and CDR2 YYNGEE. For the CDR3, the DNA is TGTGCCAGCAGCGTCGCTAGGGGAGGCGTCTCCTACAATGAGCAGTTCTTC. It yields the protein CASSVARGGVSYNEQFF.

The chain employs TRBV7-6 and TRBJ2-2, with a possible D match to TRBD1 (5 bases). The V gene's germline CDR1 is SGHVS and CDR2 FNYEAQ. This CDR3 has 18 amino acids. Trimming cost V 5 bases and J 0 bases, with 19 bases left between them. The chain's CDR3 is CASSTHYTGNSNTGELFF. The CDR3 coding sequence is TGTGCCAGCAGCACCCATTACACAGGAAACTCGAACACCGGGGAGCTGTTTTTT.

The chain uses TRBV19 and TRBJ1-2, with TRBD1 matching 9 bases. The ends lost 5 bases at V and 6 bases at J; junction bases unmatched: 7. Germline V lookup: CDR1 LNHDA, CDR2 SQIVND (reference sequence). The length of the CDR3 is 14 residues. CDR3 loop: CASSVGQGQDGYTF. CDR3 nucleotide sequence: TGTGCCAGTAGTGTGGGACAGGGCCAGGATGGCTACACCTTC.

Written as DNA, the CDR3 is TGTGCCAGCAGCAAGCCGTGGGAAAAACTGTTTTTT. Amino acid sequence: CASSKPWEKLFF. The chain joins TRBV7-9 to TRBJ1-4, with D unresolved. The V end was cut by 5 bases, the J end by 8 bases, with 9 bases between. CDR3 size: 12 residues. CDR1 SEHNR and CDR2 FQNEAQ come from the germline V gene (reference sequence).